The rows below give T cell receptor beta chains drawn from one sample of a study of CD8 T cells in ankylosing spondylitis. One entry per CDR3 protein, called by TCRdb with MiXCR from the 5' RACE reads. The table shows about 130,000 distinct CDR3 sequences, with about 7.3% occurring only once. Sequencing was done on a sample of blood, either unsorted or a sorted T cell fraction (not recorded which). The receptors stem from a female donor with ankylosing spondylitis or in good health (not recorded which). Both conserved end residues are part of each CDR3. D genes are given only for firm matches. Clone size appears in some rows only: once, few, many, or a class for an expanded clone.

size,V,J,D,DNA,CDR3
many,TRBV6-5,TRBJ2-5,TRBD2,TGTGCCAGCGGCGGGGGAAGTGAGACCCAGTACTTC,CASGGGSETQYF
many,TRBV25-1,TRBJ1-1,NA,TGTGCCAGCAGTTCTACGGTTAACACTGAAGCTTTCTTT,CASSSTVNTEAFF
many,TRBV20-1,TRBJ1-5,NA,TGCAGTGCTAGAGATCTCCCTAATCAGCCCCAGCATTTT,CSARDLPNQPQHF
NA,TRBV19,TRBJ1-2,NA,TGTGCCAGTAGTATCGGGGGGCGCGACTATGGCTACACCTTC,CASSIGGRDYGYTF
NA,TRBV7-2,TRBJ2-5,TRBD1,TGTGCCAGCAGCTTAGGCAGGGGGCAAGAGGCCCAGTACTTC,CASSLGRGQEAQYF
NA,TRBV15,TRBJ2-3,NA,TGTGCCACCAGCAGAGGCCGGGACAACACAGATACGCAGTATTTT,CATSRGRDNTDTQYF
many,TRBV12-3/TRBV12-4,TRBJ2-3,TRBD2,TGTGCCAGCAGCCCGAGACTAGCGGGGAGGGGAGATACGCAGTATTTT,CASSPRLAGRGDTQYF
few,TRBV5-6,TRBJ1-1,NA,TGTGCCAGCAGCTCACCCCAACAGGGAGGCCCTGAAGCTTTCTTT,CASSSPQQGGPEAFF
many,TRBV5-1,TRBJ2-7,TRBD1,TGCGCCAGCAGCTTGGCGGTTCAGGACAGGGACCACGAGCAGTACTTC,CASSLAVQDRDHEQYF
NA,TRBV24-1,TRBJ2-1,NA,TGTGCCACCAGCCCTCCTGGGGCAGGGGCGAGTTTCTTC,CATSPPGAGASFF
many,TRBV6-1,TRBJ1-5,NA,TGTGCCAGCAGTCCAGTGGGGTCAAATCAGCCCCAGCATTTT,CASSPVGSNQPQHF
few,TRBV6-1,TRBJ1-2,TRBD1,TGTGCCAGCACCCCTTTTCGACAGGGAGGAGACTATGGCTACACCTTC,CASTPFRQGGDYGYTF
few,TRBV5-1,TRBJ2-6,NA,TGCGCCAGCAGCTTGGCAGCCTCCCTTACGACTGGGGCCAACGTCCTGACTTTC,CASSLAASLTTGANVLTF
NA,TRBV20-1,TRBJ1-1,NA,TGCAGTGCTAGCCTGTACACTGAAGCTTTCTTT,CSASLYTEAFF
NA,TRBV20-1,TRBJ1-2,NA,TGCAGTGCTAGAAGGGCCGCTAGTGAGCCTAACTATGGCTACACCTTC,CSARRAASEPNYGYTF
many,TRBV7-9,TRBJ2-3,NA,TGTGCCAGCAGCTTAGAGGGTGGGAGCACAGATACGCAGTATTTT,CASSLEGGSTDTQYF
many,TRBV20-1,TRBJ2-3,TRBD1,TGCAGTGCTAGCCTCGGACAGGTTAGCACAGATACGCAGTATTTT,CSASLGQVSTDTQYF
many,TRBV25-1,TRBJ2-5,NA,TGTGCCAGCAGTGATTTGACCTCCAGGACCCAGTACTTC,CASSDLTSRTQYF
many,TRBV5-1,TRBJ2-1,NA,TGCGCCAGCAGCTTGAGCCAGGGGAGGTACAATGAGCAGTTCTTC,CASSLSQGRYNEQFF